What follows describes a single T cell receptor beta chain. No antigen is known for it. No quality values exist for individual bases; no much larger clone is one base distant. These data are taken from a study of siplizumab effects on memory and regulatory T cells (dated by TCRdb to the late 2010s). Some background on the complete study: The effect of the anti-CD2 antibody siplizumab on alloreactive T-cell subsets was examined in allogeneic mixed lymphocyte reactions constructed from human PBMCs.

The library relied on the immunoSEQ multiplex PCR assay. Some 100,000 TCR templates per sample were assayed by the deep sequencing platform. Genomic DNA extracted from sorted T cells was used for TCRbeta CDR3 sequencing. Processing in the source paper ran as follows. The R programming language was used for the clonal analysis of the TCRbeta CDR3 data. Alloreactive CD4+ and CD8+ clones were defined by comparing unstimulated samples with post-reaction CFSE-low samples. Regulatory or non-regulatory origin of alloreactive CD4+ clones was assigned by matching sequences to the sorted unstimulated Treg and non-Treg repertoires. This immuneACCESS table, as held by TCRdb, lists in-frame sequences with V and J called but not all clones. Of the missing ones, under half trace to an unresolved V gene in checked studies; the others have no known cause. V, J and clone size were drawn from that table, and D and trimming were deduced from the DNA. The sample yields about 100,000 clones; 92% were counted once. The ten largest account for around 0.68% of the sample.

Sorted unstimulated T cells, along with proliferating T cells recovered from mixed lymphocyte reactions, underwent TCRbeta CDR3 sequencing. Fresh whole blood from nine to eleven HLA-typed healthy donors was used to isolate PBMCs. Unstimulated CD4+ regulatory T cells were FACS-sorted to map the origin of alloreactive clones. Overall study results and their limits: In reactions with siplizumab, an average of around 70% of mappable alloreactive CD4+ clones were Treg-derived, compared with roughly 27% in control reactions. No functional confirmation was obtained for the suppressive function of proliferating Tregs from siplizumab cultures. Compared with memory T cells, unstimulated naive T cells appeared more diverse, and naive cells seemed to make a substantial contribution to the alloresponse. About 75-96% of proliferating CD4+ or CD8+ clones could not be given a naive or memory phenotype. Siplizumab significantly lowered the cumulative frequency of alloreactive sequences that could be traced to unstimulated CD4+ memory T cells. Because sequences below about 10^-5 frequency were poorly captured, only a minor fraction of alloreactive clones could be mapped to unstimulated subsets.

The sequence came from a human donor in good health. The sequenced material came from Tregs sorted from blood.

The DNA reads as follows: TGTGCCAGCAGCCCTGCCGCAGGACTGCATGGAAACACCATATATTTT. It encodes CASSPAAGLHGNTIYF. The sequence links TRBV7-2 to TRBJ1-3; the D gene cannot be resolved reliably. The CDR3, cysteine through phenylalanine, is 16 amino acids long. Only the CDR3 part of the read is kept: 48 bases, read in frame from the first base. CDR1 is given as SGHTA and CDR2 as FQGNSA, both from the germline V gene. V lost 5 bases and J lost 3 bases; the stretch between them is 17 bases long. Beyond the CDR3, the reference TRBV7-2 and TRBJ1-3 genes provide the residues; the full variable domain reads: GAGVSQSPSNKVTEKGKDVELRCDPISGHTALYWYRQSLGQGLEFLIYFQGNSAPDKSGLPSDRFSAERTGGSVSTLTIQRTQQEDSAVYLCASSPAAGLHGNTIYFGEGSWLTVV.